The 21 T cell receptor beta chains presented below share a single source sample, sequenced in a study of regulatory T cells in long-lasting Graves disease. Stated time point: persistent/refractory GD, antithyroid drugs over 5 years with positive TRAb. Scientists built the TCR library using RNA that was extracted from PBMCs. Building of the TCR beta libraries involved iRepertoire HTBI primers and Arm-PCR of CDR3 regions. TCRdb re-called the multiplex PCR reads through MiXCR, storing one row per CDR3 protein. The sample has roughly 430,000 distinct CDR3 sequences; 21% are singletons. The sequenced sample was peripheral blood mononuclear cells (PBMCs), obtained when the disease was refractory, from a patient treated with antithyroid drugs. The source of these receptors is a female donor with Graves disease.

This clonotype turned up a few times. This chain joins TRBV7-9 and TRBJ2-7; 7 bases match TRBD2. Germline CDR1 SEHNR, CDR2 FQNEAQ (reference sequence). The junction had 5 bases not matched to a gene; V was cut back by 0 bases and J by 0 bases. The length of the CDR3 is 16 residues. The DNA for the CDR3 is TGTGCCAGCAGCTTAGCTACTAGCGCCCGCTCCTACGAGCAGTACTTC. Translation: CASSLATSARSYEQYF.

This clonotype was recorded at least ten times. The gene calls are TRBV2 and TRBJ2-6, with D possibly matching TRBD1 (6 bases). The CDR3 is made up of 15 amino acids. The V and J ends lost 5 bases and 1 base respectively, with 9 bases between them. The germline CDR1 and CDR2 sequences are SNHLY and FYNNEI. The CDR3 spells CASSTGYSGANVLTF. In DNA form, the CDR3 reads TGTGCCAGCAGTACAGGGTATTCTGGGGCCAACGTCCTGACTTTC.

This clonotype was counted many times. The junction departs from germline at one end; a sequencing error may be responsible. This chain links TRBV5-1 with TRBJ2-7; possibly TRBD1 for D (6 bases). From germline, CDR1 is SGHRS and CDR2 YFSETQ. The CDR3 runs to 14 residues. CDR3 protein: CASSQDSRRDEQYF. In nucleotides, the CDR3 is TGTGCCAGCAGCCAGGACAGTCGCAGGGACGAGCAGTACTTC. The variable domain in full, completed from reference TRBV5-1 and TRBJ2-7, reads KAGVTQTPRYLIKTRGQQVTLSCSPISGHRSVSWYQQTPGQGLQFLFEYFSETQRNKGNFPGRFSGRQFSNSRSEMNVSTLELGDSALYLCASSQDSRRDEQYFGPGTRLTVT.

J is TRBJ1-4 and V is TRBV9; weak D call: TRBD1 (5 bases). The CDR3 covers 15 residues. Germline V lookup: CDR1 SGDLS, CDR2 YYNGEE. Trimming took 5 bases from V and 0 from J, leaving 11 bases between them. CDR3 sequence (DNA): TGTGCCAGCAGTCCATGGGGGACAACTAATGAAAAACTGTTTTTT. Residues: CASSPWGTTNEKLFF. Supplemented by reference TRBV9 and TRBJ1-4, the full variable domain reads DSGVTQTPKHLITATGQRVTLRCSPRSGDLSVYWYQQSLDQGLQFLIQYYNGEERAKGNILERFSAQQFPDLHSELNLSSLELGDSALYFCASSPWGTTNEKLFFGSGTQLSVL.

This clonotype has a count of ten or more. The chain recombines TRBV20-1 with TRBJ1-6, with 8 bases identical to TRBD1. The CDR3 sequence is 19 residues long. J was trimmed by 0 bases and V by 3 bases; bases with no gene match: 13. Germline CDR1 reads DFQATT; CDR2 reads SNEGSKA (reference sequence). DNA for the CDR3: TGCAGTGCTAGCGACTCAGACAGGGGACTTCCCTCCTATAATTCACCCCTCCACTTT. Translating it yields CSASDSDRGLPSYNSPLHF.

This clonotype was detected many times. The gene calls are TRBV7-3 and TRBJ2-5, with D perhaps matching TRBD1 (6 bases). Germline CDR1 and CDR2: SGHTA and FQGTGA. Between the trimmed V and J ends, which lost 8 bases and 3 bases, there was a span of 13 bases. The CDR3 has 13 residues. CDR3 amino acids: CASSQDSEETQYF. The CDR3 DNA follows: TGTGCCAGCTCTCAGGACAGCGAAGAGACCCAGTACTTC.

This clonotype was counted at least ten times. The V and J genes are TRBV2 and TRBJ2-1; 8 bases align to TRBD2. Germline V gives CDR1 SNHLY, CDR2 FYNNEI. The V and J ends lost 6 bases and 14 bases, in that order; junction bases with no gene match: 6. The CDR3 covers 11 residues. CDR3 coding DNA: TGTGCCAGCAGCCCCGGGACTAGAGAGTTCTTC. Translation gives CASSPGTREFF.

This clonotype was seen repeatedly, ten times or more. V and J are TRBV7-8 and TRBJ2-5, with TRBD2 matching 7 bases. CDR1 and CDR2 (germline): SGHVS, FQNEAQ. The CDR3 consists of 14 residues. Losses at the gene ends were 8 bases for V and 2 bases for J; bases not matched to a gene: 8. CDR3 DNA: TGTGCCAGCGACTCGACGGGGGGACAAGAGACCCAGTACTTC. Amino acid sequence: CASDSTGGQETQYF.

Remarks on this clonotype: This may be a read error, as it is one base from a much larger clone. The rearrangement uses TRBV28 and TRBJ2-7, with TRBD1 identical over 7 bases. Per germline, CDR1 MDHEN and CDR2 SYDVKM. There are 13 residues in the CDR3. V lost 6 bases to trimming and J lost 1 base; unmatched junction nucleotides: 3. CDR3 in amino acids: CASRGTESYEQYF. The DNA for the CDR3 is TGTGCCAGCAGAGGGACAGAATCCTACGAGCAGTACTTC. The full variable domain, its missing parts supplied by reference TRBV28 and TRBJ2-7, is DVKVTQSSRYLVKRTGEKVFLECVQDMDHENMFWYRQDPGLGLRLIYFSYDVKMKEKGDIPEGYSVSREKKERFSLILESASTNQTSMYLCASRGTESYEQYFGPGTRLTVT.

This clonotype has only a few counts. This chain uses TRBV7-9 with TRBJ2-2; the D is unclear. Germline lookup yields CDR1 SEHNR and CDR2 FQNEAQ (reference sequence). The length of the CDR3 is 12 residues. V shed 10 bases and J shed 3 bases, with 9 bases lying between them. CDR3 nucleotides: TGTGCCATAAGAGAGGACACCGGGGAGCTGTTTTTT. It is translated as CAIREDTGELFF.

The rearrangement uses TRBV28 and TRBJ2-2; tentative D call: TRBD1 (5 bases). Trimming removed 6 bases from V and 4 bases from J, with 15 bases in between. The V gene's germline CDR1 is MDHEN and CDR2 SYDVKM. This CDR3 comprises 15 residues. The CDR3 DNA sequence: TGTGCCAGCAGCCAAGAAGGGGCCGGCACCGGGGAGCTGTTTTTT. Amino acids: CASSQEGAGTGELFF.

This chain uses TRBV20-1 with TRBJ2-7, with 12 positions matching TRBD2. Germline V gene lookup returns CDR1 DFQATT and CDR2 SNEGSKA (reference sequence). J gave up 7 bases and V 3 bases, and 10 bases lay outside the gene matches. The CDR3 runs 15 residues. The CDR3 DNA is TGCAGTGCTAGTCTAGGACTAGCGGGATTCGGGGAGCAGTACTTC. Translating it yields CSASLGLAGFGEQYF.

This clonotype occurred many times. V gene TRBV6-1 combines with J gene TRBJ1-1, with 8 bases that match TRBD1. Germline CDR1 reads MNHNS; CDR2 reads SASEGT. CDR3 length: 14 residues. The junction had 4 bases not matched to a gene; V was cut back by 7 bases and J by 0 bases. The CDR3 DNA is TGTGCCAGCATCCAGGGGGCACTGAACACTGAAGCTTTCTTT. Amino acid sequence: CASIQGALNTEAFF.

This clonotype was detected ten times or more. The chain is built from TRBV12-3 or TRBV12-4 and TRBJ2-7, with 12 bases identical to TRBD1. J gave up 6 bases and V 7 bases, and 7 bases lay outside the gene matches. CDR3 length equals 14 residues. Here the CDR3 DNA reads TGTGCCAGCACCATCCGGGACAGGGGGCGCGAGCAGTACTTC. Translated: CASTIRDRGREQYF.

In this sample, this clonotype turned up many times. V gene TRBV12-5 combines with J gene TRBJ1-1, with D perhaps matching TRBD1 (5 bases). Deletions cut 6 bases from V and 4 bases from J, with 12 bases between. The CDR3 has 13 amino acids. Germline CDR1 is LGHNT and CDR2 is FRNRAP. CDR3 residues: CASGQGGGTEAFF. CDR3 in DNA: TGTGCTAGTGGCCAGGGCGGGGGCACTGAAGCTTTCTTT.

This clonotype was found many times. The rearrangement joins TRBV28 to TRBJ1-3; no clear D. The germline gives CDR1 MDHEN, CDR2 SYDVKM. V was pared by 5 bases and J by 0 bases, with 14 bases between. The length of the CDR3 is 16 residues. In nucleotides, the CDR3 is TGTGCCAGCAGTAAAACCCAGGCATTCTCTGGAAACACCATATATTTT. Translated: CASSKTQAFSGNTIYF.

This clonotype has ten or more counts. The chain joins TRBV28 to TRBJ2-7; 7 positions match TRBD1. J was trimmed by 4 bases and V by 4 bases; bases with no gene match: 4. This CDR3 has 13 residues. Germline CDR1 is MDHEN and CDR2 is SYDVKM. The CDR3 DNA follows: TGTGCCAGCAGTTATACAGGGGAGTACGAGCAGTACTTC. Protein: CASSYTGEYEQYF.

This clonotype has a count of ten or more. The V gene is TRBV13, the J gene TRBJ1-2; no reliable D call. The length of the CDR3 is 14 residues. Germline V lookup: CDR1 PRHDT, CDR2 FYEKMQ (reference sequence). V was cut by 0 bases and J by 7 bases, with 12 bases left in between. In DNA, the CDR3 is TGTGCCAGCAGCTTAGGTCGGGATATTCTTGGCTACACCTTC. Protein product: CASSLGRDILGYTF.

In the case of this clonotype: This may arise from a read error, as a much more abundant clone is one base away. The CDR3 DNA reads as TGTGCCGGCAGTCCGGGACAGGGATTTAATCAGCCCCAGCATTTT. The encoded protein is CAGSPGQGFNQPQHF. V usage is TRBV28 and J usage is TRBJ1-5; 9 nucleotides agree with TRBD1. The CDR3 totals 15 residues. Germline V gene lookup returns CDR1 MDHEN and CDR2 SYDVKM.

This clonotype was seen many times. The rearrangement uses TRBV28 and TRBJ2-7; TRBD2 agrees at 11 bases. The CDR3 loop spans 15 amino acids. Looked up from germline, CDR1 is MDHEN and CDR2 is SYDVKM. V shed 6 bases and J 3 bases; nucleotides not matched to a gene: 7. CDR3 region: CASSDTSGRNYEQYF. The CDR3 DNA reads as TGTGCCAGCAGCGACACTAGCGGGAGAAACTACGAGCAGTACTTC. The full variable domain, with the rest looked up from reference TRBV28 and TRBJ2-7, is DVKVTQSSRYLVKRTGEKVFLECVQDMDHENMFWYRQDPGLGLRLIYFSYDVKMKEKGDIPEGYSVSREKKERFSLILESASTNQTSMYLCASSDTSGRNYEQYFGPGTRLTVT.

With regard to this clonotype: A much larger clone lies one base from this, so it may be a read error. The J gene is TRBJ1-1, the V gene TRBV20-1; perhaps TRBD1 as D (5 bases). The germline V gene has CDR1 DFQATT and CDR2 SNEGSKA (reference sequence). Trimming took off 0 bases at V and 0 bases at J, with 17 bases between the two ends. This CDR3 region has 17 residues. The DNA of the CDR3 is TGCAGTGCTAGAGACCCGGTACGGGAGGGGTTGAACACTGAAGCTTTCTTT. Residues: CSARDPVREGLNTEAFF.